A selection of T cell receptor beta chains follows, all from one sample in a study of blood T cells in healthy people across ages. TCRdb ran MiXCR on the 5' RACE reads and lists one entry per CDR3 protein. The profile shows 1.5 million to 2 million distinct CDR3 sequences, roughly 43% of them singletons. Source material: blood. The receptors derive from a human donor in good health. The CDR3 runs from the conserved cysteine through the conserved F or W. A D gene is named only where the DNA matches it firmly. Not all rows give a size; the values are once, few, many and, for expanded clones, a class.

V: TRBV6-2/TRBV6-3
D: .
J: TRBJ2-1
length: 14
size: .
CDR3: CASRDRTGYNEQFF
DNA: TGTGCCAGCAGGGATCGGACGGGATACAATGAGCAGTTCTTC

V: TRBV4-3
D: .
J: TRBJ2-1
length: 14
size: many
CDR3: CASSQQGSYNEQFF
DNA: TGCGCCAGCAGCCAACAGGGTTCCTACAATGAGCAGTTCTTC

V: TRBV11-3
D: TRBD2
J: TRBJ2-3
length: 16
size: many
CDR3: CASSLRAGGGTDTQYF
DNA: TGTGCCAGCAGCTTGAGAGCGGGGGGAGGCACAGATACGCAGTATTTT

V: TRBV6-6
D: .
J: TRBJ1-5
length: 13
size: many
CDR3: CASSSSGNQPQHF
DNA: TGTGCCAGCAGTTCAAGTGGCAATCAGCCCCAGCATTTT

V: TRBV6-5
D: .
J: TRBJ2-7
length: 16
size: .
CDR3: CASSYSGGRGGYEQYF
DNA: TGTGCCAGCAGTTACTCTGGGGGGCGAGGGGGATACGAGCAGTACTTC

V: TRBV6-5
D: TRBD1
J: TRBJ1-2
length: 12
size: few
CDR3: CASRTGQRGYTF
DNA: TGTGCCAGCAGAACGGGACAGAGAGGCTACACCTTC

V: TRBV7-2
D: .
J: TRBJ1-1
length: 16
size: few
CDR3: CASSWGHHLGNTEAFF
DNA: TGTGCCAGCAGCTGGGGACACCACCTTGGGAACACTGAAGCTTTCTTT

V: TRBV5-1
D: .
J: TRBJ1-1
length: 14
size: .
CDR3: CASSLGVFSTEAFF
DNA: TGCGCCAGCAGCTTGGGGGTTTTTAGTACTGAAGCTTTCTTT

V: TRBV5-1
D: .
J: TRBJ2-1
length: 11
size: .
CDR3: CASRDGWEQFF
DNA: TGCGCCAGCAGAGACGGATGGGAGCAGTTCTTC

V: TRBV30
D: .
J: TRBJ1-2
length: 13
size: .
CDR3: CAWSVGSGYGYTF
DNA: TGTGCCTGGAGTGTAGGGTCGGGCTATGGCTACACCTTC

V: TRBV7-9
D: .
J: TRBJ1-1
length: 16
size: .
CDR3: CASSTSLTQVNTEAFF
DNA: TGTGCCAGCAGCACCTCGTTGACTCAGGTGAACACTGAAGCTTTCTTT

V: TRBV20-1
D: .
J: TRBJ2-3
length: 16
size: .
CDR3: CSARDLARAPTDTQYF
DNA: TGCAGTGCTAGAGATCTTGCCAGAGCCCCCACAGATACGCAGTATTTT

V: TRBV12-3/TRBV12-4
D: TRBD1
J: TRBJ1-2
length: 15
size: .
CDR3: CASSQGQGGPYGYTF
DNA: TGTGCCAGCAGTCAGGGACAGGGGGGTCCCTATGGCTACACCTTC

V: TRBV7-2
D: .
J: TRBJ1-6
length: 16
size: .
CDR3: CASSLGGPLYNSPLHF
DNA: TGTGCCAGCAGCTTAGGGGGGCCCCTCTATAATTCACCCCTCCACTTT

V: TRBV7-2
D: .
J: TRBJ1-1
length: 15
size: few
CDR3: CASSSRGPMNTEAFF
DNA: TGTGCCAGCAGCTCTCGGGGCCCCATGAACACTGAAGCTTTCTTT

V: TRBV2
D: .
J: TRBJ2-4
length: 15
size: .
CDR3: CASSKGVPPSGEQYF
DNA: TGTGCCAGTAGTAAGGGGGTGCCCCCCTCGGGGGAGCAGTACTTC

V: TRBV5-1
D: TRBD2
J: TRBJ2-1
length: 15
size: .
CDR3: CASSRPGGAGNEQFF
DNA: TGCGCCAGCAGCCGACCGGGGGGTGCAGGGAATGAGCAGTTCTTC

V: TRBV5-1
D: .
J: TRBJ2-1
length: 14
size: .
CDR3: CASSREIGCNEQFF
DNA: TGCGCCAGCAGCCGAGAGATCGGCTGCAATGAGCAGTTCTTC

V: TRBV20-1
D: .
J: TRBJ1-1
length: 14
size: .
CDR3: CSARDRPKGPEAFF
DNA: TGCAGTGCTAGAGACAGGCCAAAGGGGCCTGAAGCTTTCTTT

V: TRBV27
D: TRBD2
J: TRBJ2-5
length: 16
size: .
CDR3: CASSLTSGGPRETQYF
DNA: TGTGCCAGCAGTTTAACTAGCGGGGGGCCGAGGGAGACCCAGTACTTC

V: TRBV7-2
D: .
J: TRBJ2-2
length: 16
size: .
CDR3: CASSLAYRVYTGELFF
DNA: TGTGCCAGCAGCTTAGCCTACAGGGTTTACACCGGGGAGCTGTTTTTT

V: TRBV28
D: TRBD2
J: TRBJ2-3
length: 15
size: few
CDR3: CASSLTSGRADTQYF
DNA: TGTGCCAGCAGTCTGACTAGCGGGCGTGCAGATACGCAGTATTTT

V: TRBV7-2
D: .
J: TRBJ2-7
length: 13
size: few
CDR3: CASSFSRQYEQYF
DNA: TGTGCCAGCAGCTTTAGTCGACAGTACGAGCAGTACTTC

V: TRBV5-8
D: .
J: TRBJ2-1
length: 17
size: few
CDR3: CASSLSFRGGGYNEQFF
DNA: TGTGCCAGCAGCTTGAGTTTCAGAGGGGGTGGTTACAATGAGCAGTTCTTC

V: TRBV7-8
D: .
J: TRBJ1-5
length: 16
size: few
CDR3: CASTYQARDSNQPQHF
DNA: TGTGCCAGCACCTACCAAGCCCGGGACAGCAATCAGCCCCAGCATTTT

V: TRBV11-2
D: .
J: TRBJ1-1
length: 16
size: .
CDR3: CASSLEGGTLNTEAFF
DNA: TGTGCCAGCAGCTTAGAGGGAGGCACACTGAACACTGAAGCTTTCTTT

V: TRBV28
D: .
J: TRBJ2-4
length: 16
size: few
CDR3: CASSLGGGQAVNIQYF
DNA: TGTGCCAGCAGTTTGGGTGGTGGGCAGGCTGTAAACATTCAGTACTTC

V: TRBV3-1
D: .
J: TRBJ2-1
length: 14
size: .
CDR3: CASSQTGSANEQFF
DNA: TGTGCCAGCAGCCAAACAGGGTCGGCCAATGAGCAGTTCTTC

V: TRBV20-1
D: .
J: TRBJ2-5
length: 12
size: .
CDR3: CSAQGQTETQYF
DNA: TGCAGTGCTCAAGGACAGACGGAGACCCAGTACTTC

V: TRBV6-6
D: TRBD1
J: TRBJ2-7
length: 14
size: few
CDR3: CASSLQGALYEQYF
DNA: TGTGCCAGCAGCCTACAGGGGGCCCTTTACGAGCAGTACTTC

V: TRBV30
D: TRBD1
J: TRBJ1-2
length: 12
size: .
CDR3: CATYRGASGYTF
DNA: TGTGCCACCTACAGGGGAGCATCTGGCTACACCTTC

V: TRBV5-8
D: .
J: TRBJ1-1
length: 16
size: .
CDR3: CASSPILGAGNTEAFF
DNA: TGTGCCAGCAGCCCAATACTAGGGGCGGGGAACACTGAAGCTTTCTTT

V: TRBV7-3
D: .
J: TRBJ2-1
length: 13
size: few
CDR3: CASSNYGGNEQFF
DNA: TGTGCCAGCAGCAACTATGGGGGAAACGAGCAGTTCTTC

V: TRBV7-9
D: .
J: TRBJ1-1
length: 13
size: few
CDR3: CASSARVGTEAFF
DNA: TGTGCCAGCAGCGCCAGAGTAGGCACTGAAGCTTTCTTT

V: TRBV5-1
D: .
J: TRBJ2-7
length: 16
size: .
CDR3: CASSPGGPPTFYEQYF
DNA: TGCGCCAGCAGCCCCGGGGGGCCCCCGACTTTCTACGAGCAGTACTTC

V: TRBV29-1
D: .
J: TRBJ1-1
length: 12
size: .
CDR3: CSLTRWGPEAFF
DNA: TGCAGCCTAACGAGGTGGGGGCCTGAAGCTTTCTTT

V: TRBV7-2
D: TRBD1
J: TRBJ1-5
length: 14
size: few
CDR3: CASSAGGEDQPQHF
DNA: TGTGCCAGCAGCGCAGGGGGCGAGGATCAGCCCCAGCATTTT

V: TRBV6-2/TRBV6-3
D: .
J: TRBJ1-5
length: 12
size: .
CDR3: CASSYSYAPQHF
DNA: TGTGCCAGCAGTTACTCGTATGCGCCCCAGCATTTT

V: TRBV3-1
D: .
J: TRBJ2-2
length: 13
size: .
CDR3: CASTTVGVGELFF
DNA: TGTGCCAGCACCACAGTGGGGGTCGGGGAGCTGTTTTTT

V: TRBV12-3/TRBV12-4
D: .
J: TRBJ1-2
length: 14
size: once
CDR3: CASRSGASNYGYTF
DNA: TGTGCCAGCAGATCCGGGGCCTCTAACTATGGCTACACCTTC

V: TRBV18
D: .
J: TRBJ1-2
length: 14
size: .
CDR3: CASSPEGSERGYTF
DNA: TGTGCCAGCTCACCAGAGGGGTCGGAACGTGGCTACACCTTC

V: TRBV12-3/TRBV12-4
D: TRBD1
J: TRBJ2-1
length: 14
size: .
CDR3: CASSFQDRRNEQFF
DNA: TGTGCCAGCAGTTTTCAGGACAGGAGGAATGAGCAGTTCTTC